The 29 T cell receptor beta chains reported below all come from one sample, sequenced in a study of blood T cell repertoires in COVID-19. Profiling relied on immunoSEQ multiplex PCR, and the TCRdb table lists in-frame clones only, not all of them. The sample lists 300,000 or so clones; over 85% were seen once. The specimen sequenced was PBMCs or T cells enriched from blood (not recorded which). The receptors stem from a woman aged 50 to 65 who had been exposed to COVID-19.

The chain links TRBV2 to TRBJ2-5, with 10 positions matching TRBD2. Unmatched junction bases numbered 6, after V lost 6 bases and J lost 5 bases. CDR1 is SNHLY, CDR2 FYNNEI, per germline. The CDR3 contains 14 residues. The CDR3 protein is CASRISGGRETQYF. The CDR3 DNA reads TGTGCCAGCAGAATTAGCGGGGGGCGGGAGACCCAGTACTTC.

CDR3 sequence reads: CASSLGVAGRNTGELFF. In nucleotides, the CDR3 is TGTGCCAGCAGCTTAGGGGTAGCGGGGCGGAACACCGGGGAGCTGTTTTTT. The V gene is TRBV13, the J gene TRBJ2-2; TRBD2 matches at 8 bases. CDR3 length: 17 residues. Germline V gene data show CDR1 as PRHDT and CDR2 as FYEKMQ (reference sequence). The V and J ends lost 0 bases and 1 base, in that order; junction bases with no gene match: 4.

In its sample, this clone was seen a few times. This specimen includes other DNA sequences encoding the same CDR3. The J gene is TRBJ2-7, the V gene TRBV18, with a weak D call TRBD1 (6 bases). Trimming shortened V by 4 bases and J by 3 bases, and 7 bases separated the two germline ends. Germline CDR1 and CDR2: KGHSH and LQKENI. The CDR3 totals 12 residues. The CDR3 DNA reads as TGTGCCAGCTCACTACAGGGCTACGAGCAGTACTTC. This codes for CASSLQGYEQYF.

The chain links TRBV15 to TRBJ2-3, with D possibly being TRBD2 (5 bases). The CDR3 runs 14 residues. V dropped 3 bases and J dropped 6 bases, with 13 bases sitting between them. Germline lookup yields CDR1 LNHNV and CDR2 YYDKDF (reference sequence). The CDR3 loop reads CATSRTIGVDTQYF. The CDR3 region has the DNA TGTGCCACCAGCAGGACTATTGGCGTGGATACGCAGTATTTT.

The chain carries TRBV11-2 and TRBJ2-7; tentative D call: TRBD1 (5 bases). Trimming stripped 0 bases from V and 3 bases from J, with 9 bases between. CDR3 size: 14 residues. Germline V lookup: CDR1 SGHAT, CDR2 FQNNGV. CDR3 amino acids: CASSLERQGYEQYF. For the CDR3, the DNA is TGTGCCAGCAGCTTAGAACGGCAGGGCTACGAGCAGTACTTC. Variable domain in full (rest from reference TRBV11-2 and TRBJ2-7): EAGVAQSPRYKIIEKRQSVAFWCNPISGHATLYWYQQILGQGPKLLIQFQNNGVVDDSQLPKDRFSAERLKGVDSTLKIQPAKLEDSAVYLCASSLERQGYEQYFGPGTRLTVT.

The rearrangement joins TRBV5-6 to TRBJ2-7; D gene ambiguous. Germline CDR1 reads SGHDT; CDR2 reads YYEEEE. The CDR3 loop spans 12 amino acids. Trimming took 0 bases from V and 3 from J, leaving 4 bases between them. CDR3 residues: CASSLANYEQYF. The CDR3 DNA follows: TGTGCCAGCAGCTTGGCTAACTACGAGCAGTACTTC.

This clone was observed a handful of times. The rearrangement uses TRBV28 and TRBJ1-1; the D gene is possibly TRBD1 (6 bases). V lost 3 bases and J lost 10, with 15 bases in between. This CDR3 region has 13 residues. Germline-derived CDR1 and CDR2 are MDHEN and SYDVKM. In DNA, the CDR3 is TGTGCCAGCAGTTTTAGTCTGAGGGGGGGAGCTTTCTTT. Its protein is CASSFSLRGGAFF. The full variable domain, with the rest looked up from reference TRBV28 and TRBJ1-1, is DVKVTQSSRYLVKRTGEKVFLECVQDMDHENMFWYRQDPGLGLRLIYFSYDVKMKEKGDIPEGYSVSREKKERFSLILESASTNQTSMYLCASSFSLRGGAFFGQGTRLTVV.

The table lists this clone with a few counts. The chain is built from TRBV2 and TRBJ1-5; 8 bases map to TRBD1. The CDR3 is made up of 16 amino acids. V gave up 5 bases and J gave up 4 bases; unmatched junction bases: 10. CDR1 is SNHLY and CDR2 is FYNNEI in the germline V gene. CDR3 sequence reads: CASSLTIGQGNQPQHF. In DNA, the CDR3 is TGTGCCAGCAGTCTAACTATAGGACAGGGTAATCAGCCCCAGCATTTT.

This chain uses TRBV9 with TRBJ1-2; D perhaps matches TRBD1 (6 bases). Per the germline V gene, CDR1 is SGDLS and CDR2 is YYNGEE. The CDR3 sequence is 14 residues long. V dropped 4 bases and J dropped 0 bases, with 10 bases sitting between them. The CDR3 DNA follows: TGTGCCAGCAGCCCGAGGACAGCTAACTATGGCTACACCTTC. Translated, it gives CASSPRTANYGYTF.

V gene TRBV7-9 combines with J gene TRBJ2-7; D perhaps matches TRBD2 (6 bases). The V end lost 6 bases, the J end lost 0 bases, and 18 bases lay between the germline ends. CDR3 length equals 16 residues. Germline V lookup: CDR1 SEHNR, CDR2 FQNEAQ (reference sequence). In nucleotides, the CDR3 is TGTGCCAGCAGGAGAGGAGGGCAGGGAGCCTCCTACGAGCAGTACTTC. Amino acids: CASRRGGQGASYEQYF.

The gene calls are TRBV29-1 and TRBJ2-2, with D possibly being TRBD1 (6 bases). The CDR3 extends over 14 amino acids. The V end was cut by 6 bases, the J end by 5 bases, with 16 bases between. Germline V CDR1 and CDR2: SQVTM, ANQGSEA. In nucleotides, the CDR3 is TGCAGCGTAGCTTTGGGACACACGACCGGGGAGCTGTTTTTT. This encodes CSVALGHTTGELFF.

The rearrangement links TRBV7-2 to TRBJ2-3; TRBD2 matches 9 bases. With V trimmed by 0 bases and J by 3 bases, 4 bases remained unmatched. Germline CDR1 reads SGHTA; CDR2 reads FQGNSA. The CDR3 is made up of 16 amino acids. CDR3 coding DNA: TGTGCCAGCAGCTTAGCCGTCGCGGGGGGGACAGATACGCAGTATTTT. This sequence encodes CASSLAVAGGTDTQYF.

This chain joins TRBV27 and TRBJ2-1; TRBD1 matches at 7 bases. The J segment lost 1 base and the V segment lost 3 bases, leaving 3 bases of the junction unmatched. CDR1 and CDR2 (germline): MNHEY, SMNVEV (reference sequence). The CDR3 has 15 residues. The CDR3 region has the DNA TGTGCCAGCAGTTTCGACAGGGAATCCTACAATGAGCAGTTCTTC. Encoded protein: CASSFDRESYNEQFF.

The chain uses TRBV7-9 and TRBJ2-7; 11 bases are a match to TRBD2. V lost 4 bases to trimming and J lost 5 bases; unmatched junction nucleotides: 4. Germline V gene data show CDR1 as SEHNR and CDR2 as FQNEAQ (reference sequence). This CDR3 region has 14 residues. Here the CDR3 reads CASSSSGGSHEQYF. In nucleotides, the CDR3 is TGTGCCAGCAGCTCTAGCGGGGGGTCCCACGAGCAGTACTTC.

The chain combines TRBV21-1 with TRBJ1-5; the D call TRBD1 from the table was never checked on the DNA. TRBV21-1 corresponds to a pseudogene. This CDR3 is built from 16 residues. CDR3 residues: CASRRTEELSNQPQHF. CDR3 nucleotides: TGTGCCAGCAGGCGGACAGAAGAACTTAGCAATCAGCCCCAGCATTTT.

The V gene is TRBV5-1, the J gene TRBJ1-5; D perhaps matches TRBD1 (5 bases). The CDR3 is 17 amino acids. V was pared by 0 bases and J by 0 bases, with 13 bases between. Germline V gene data show CDR1 as SGHRS and CDR2 as YFSETQ. This chain's CDR3 is CASSLEGRGGSNQPQHF. CDR3 coding DNA: TGCGCCAGCAGCTTGGAAGGTAGGGGCGGTAGCAATCAGCCCCAGCATTTT.

The chain links TRBV9 to TRBJ2-7, with 7 positions matching TRBD1. Germline V CDR1 and CDR2: SGDLS, YYNGEE. The CDR3 is 14 residues long. J gave up 5 bases and V 4 bases, and 9 bases lay outside the gene matches. CDR3 sequence: CASSPGGSVNEQYF. CDR3 coding DNA: TGTGCCAGCAGCCCAGGGGGTTCAGTCAACGAGCAGTACTTC.

The chain uses TRBV3-1 (or the pseudogene TRBV3-2) and TRBJ2-7; no firm D call. The V gene's germline CDR1 is LGHDT and CDR2 YNNKEL (reference sequence). V lost 0 bases and J lost 4, with 7 bases in between. CDR3 length equals 13 residues. CDR3 loop: CASSQDSLYEQYF. For the CDR3, the DNA is TGTGCCAGCAGCCAAGATTCGTTGTACGAGCAGTACTTC.

Regarding this clone: Other DNA sequences in this specimen translate into the identical CDR3. The rearrangement joins TRBV30 to TRBJ1-5; TRBD1 might be the D (5 bases). The V gene lost 2 bases and the J gene lost 4 bases, with 12 bases spanning the gap. The CDR3 has 14 residues. Germline V gene lookup returns CDR1 GTSNPN and CDR2 SVGIG (reference sequence). The chain's CDR3 is CAWSSGTSNQPQHF. The CDR3 nucleotides are TGTGCCTGGAGTTCCGGGACTTCGAATCAGCCCCAGCATTTT.

This chain uses TRBV7-9 with TRBJ1-6; 8 bases match TRBD1. The CDR3 has 14 amino acids. V lost 5 bases, J lost 6 bases, and 3 bases stayed unmatched. In germline, CDR1 is SEHNR, CDR2 FQNEAQ (reference sequence). DNA of the CDR3: TGTGCCAGCAGCCCGGACAGGGTTAATTCACCCCTCCACTTT. Translated, it gives CASSPDRVNSPLHF.

The chain joins TRBV5-8 to TRBJ2-1, with D uncertain. The germline CDR1 and CDR2 sequences are SGHTS and YDEGEE. V was shortened by 3 bases and J by 16 bases, with 14 bases between the two germline ends. The CDR3 has 11 amino acids. DNA for the CDR3: TGTGCCAGCAGCTCTGTACAGTACCTCTTCTTC. As protein: CASSSVQYLFF.

The chain joins TRBV7-9 to TRBJ1-1; 7 bases fit TRBD1. Germline lookup yields CDR1 SEHNR and CDR2 FQNEAQ (reference sequence). This CDR3 comprises 15 residues. J gave up 4 bases and V 7 bases, and 12 bases lay outside the gene matches. The CDR3 reads CASIRQGGSGTEAFF. In DNA form, the CDR3 reads TGTGCCAGCATACGACAGGGTGGTTCGGGCACTGAAGCTTTCTTT.

V usage is TRBV2 and J usage is TRBJ2-7, with D perhaps TRBD2 (5 bases). Trimming pared 3 bases from V and 6 bases from J, leaving 15 bases between. In germline, CDR1 is SNHLY, CDR2 FYNNEI. The CDR3 sequence is 14 residues long. The CDR3, as DNA: TGTGCCAGCAGTGATCATTCGGGGTCTATCGAGCAGTACTTC. This encodes CASSDHSGSIEQYF.

The chain combines TRBV6-4 with TRBJ2-2; D is unclear. The length of the CDR3 is 13 residues. CDR1 MRHNA and CDR2 SNTAGT come from the germline V gene. V dropped 5 bases and J dropped 5 bases, with 9 bases sitting between them. CDR3 protein: CASSPLETGELFF. CDR3 sequence (DNA): TGTGCCAGCAGTCCCCTAGAGACCGGGGAGCTGTTTTTT.

V gene TRBV5-4 combines with J gene TRBJ2-2, with D possibly matching TRBD1 (7 bases). The CDR3 covers 15 residues. The V end was cut by 0 bases, the J end by 5 bases, with 11 bases between. Germline V gene lookup returns CDR1 SGHNT and CDR2 YYREEE (reference sequence). The chain's CDR3 is CASSLGQGGTGELFF. CDR3 DNA sequence: TGTGCCAGCAGCTTGGGCCAGGGGGGAACCGGGGAGCTGTTTTTT.

CDR3 bases: TGTGCCAGCAGCTCTCCGGGACAGTATAATTCACCCCTCCACTTT. It is translated as CASSSPGQYNSPLHF. This chain connects TRBV7-2 to TRBJ1-6, with TRBD1 identical over 7 bases. This CDR3 has 15 residues. After removal of 4 bases from V and 4 bases from J, the junction contained 4 bases not matched to a gene. Germline values: CDR1 SGHTA, CDR2 FQGNSA.

The chain couples TRBV18 to TRBJ1-4; TRBD1 agrees at 7 bases. The V gene's germline CDR1 is KGHSH and CDR2 LQKENI. CDR3 length: 16 amino acids. Trimming took 3 bases from V and 3 from J; bases not matched to a gene: 7. DNA of the CDR3: TGTGCCAGCTCACCTCAACAGGGGCGAGCTAATGAAAAACTGTTTTTT. As protein: CASSPQQGRANEKLFF.

This chain links TRBV5-1 with TRBJ2-1; 11 bases fit TRBD2. Per germline, CDR1 SGHRS and CDR2 YFSETQ. CDR3 length: 15 amino acids. The junction had 11 bases not matched to a gene; V was cut back by 0 bases and J by 15 bases. DNA for the CDR3: TGCGCCAGCAGCTTGGACGGGCTAGCGGGGGGAGACGTGTTCTTC. The encoded protein is CASSLDGLAGGDVFF.

V gene TRBV6-1 combines with J gene TRBJ1-2; D unclear. The V and J ends lost 1 base and 1 base respectively, with 7 bases between them. The CDR3 totals 14 residues. Germline V gene data show CDR1 as MNHNS and CDR2 as SASEGT. Here the CDR3 reads CASSEVGVNYGYTF. The CDR3 region has the DNA TGTGCCAGCAGTGAAGTCGGAGTTAACTATGGCTACACCTTC.